Included here is one T cell receptor (beta chain) sequence, with context. Its specificity is not known. The data were taken from a study of T cell responses to AZD1222 COVID-19 vaccine. Broader study findings: Donors skewed white British and female; clonal diversity was possibly underestimated.

Measured with immunoSEQ multiplex PCR; TCRdb has only the in-frame clones, and not every one. This sample has approximately 180,000 clones, with 90% found just once. CDR3 length: 15 amino acids. Germline CDR1 is MDHEN and CDR2 is SYDVKM. V lost 2 bases and J lost 2, with 13 bases in between. This material consisted of peripheral blood, taken 28 days after the second dose of the MenACWY control vaccine. The chain joins TRBV28 to TRBJ2-7, with D possibly TRBD2 on 5 matching bases. This clonotype originated in an adult who received the MenACWY meningococcal vaccine as a control. CDR3 in amino acids: CASSLTDMRAYEQYF. The DNA for the CDR3 is TGTGCCAGCAGTTTAACTGATATGCGGGCCTACGAGCAGTACTTC.